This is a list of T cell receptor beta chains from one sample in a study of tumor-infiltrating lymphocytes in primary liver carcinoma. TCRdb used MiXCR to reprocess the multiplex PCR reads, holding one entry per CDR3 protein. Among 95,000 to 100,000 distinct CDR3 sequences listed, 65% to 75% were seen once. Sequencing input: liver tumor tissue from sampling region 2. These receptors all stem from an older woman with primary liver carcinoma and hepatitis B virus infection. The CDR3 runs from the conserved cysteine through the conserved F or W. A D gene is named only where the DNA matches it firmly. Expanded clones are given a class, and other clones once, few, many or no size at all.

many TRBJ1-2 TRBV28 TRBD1 CASSGGTGWYGYTF TGTGCCAGCAGTGGGGGGACAGGGTGGTATGGCTACACCTTC
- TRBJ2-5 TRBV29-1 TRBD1 CSAPGQTYQETRYF TGTAGCGCCCCGGGACAGACCTACCAAGAGACCCGGTACTTC
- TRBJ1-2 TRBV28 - CASSSPFGGKVDGYTF TGTGCCAGCAGTTCCCCCTTTGGCGGGAAGGTGGATGGCTACACCTTC
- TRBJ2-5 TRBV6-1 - CATNPISGAGGTSYF TGTGCCACCAACCCCATCTCCGGGGCTGGCGGGACGTCCTACTTC
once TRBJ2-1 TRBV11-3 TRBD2 CASSSGTSGKLEQFF TGTGCCAGCAGCTCGGGAACTAGCGGGAAGCTTGAGCAATTCTTC
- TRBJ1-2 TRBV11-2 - CASSLDPIRAVRYGYTF TGTGCCAGCAGCTTAGATCCGATCAGGGCGGTGCGTTACGGCTACACCTTC
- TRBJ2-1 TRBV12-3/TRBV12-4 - CASSRVRGDYNGQFF TGTGCCAGCAGTAGGGTTAGGGGGGATTACAATGGGCAGTTCTTT
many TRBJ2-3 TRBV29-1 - CSGDATDTQYF TGCAGCGGGGACGCCACAGATACGCAGTATTTT
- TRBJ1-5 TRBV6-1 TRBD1 CASSDRGTRDRNQPLHF TGTGCCAGCAGTGATCGCGGGACCCGGGACAGGAATCAGCCCCTGCATTTT
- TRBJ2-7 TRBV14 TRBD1 CANSPRRGGVDEQYF TGTGCCAACAGCCCAAGGAGAGGGGGCGTGGACGAGCAGTACTTC
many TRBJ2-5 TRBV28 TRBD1 CASRQTGHETQYF TGTGCCAGCAGGCAGACAGGGCATGAGACCCAGTACTTC
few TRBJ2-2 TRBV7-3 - CASSFRDGYTGELFF TGTGCCAGCAGCTTCCGGGACGGATACACCGGGGAGCTGTTTTTT
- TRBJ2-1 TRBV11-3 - CASGTGGYNEQFF TGTGCTAGCGGTACCGGGGGCTACAATGAGCAGTTCTTC
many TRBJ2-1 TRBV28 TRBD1 CASSLWGTGKNEQFF TGTGCCAGCAGTTTATGGGGGACAGGGAAGAATGAGCAGTTCTTC
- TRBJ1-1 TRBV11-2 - CDSNSKRAEAFF TGTGACAGCAACTCTAAACGGGCTGAAGCTTTCTTT
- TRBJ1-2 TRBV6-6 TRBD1 CASTIGTDNDYGYTF TGTGCCAGCACGATAGGGACAGATAATGATTATGGCTACACCTTC
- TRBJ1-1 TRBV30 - CAWSVLGAVYTEAFF TGTGCCTGGAGTGTACTAGGGGCGGTGTACACTGAAGCTTTCTTT
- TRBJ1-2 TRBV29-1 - CSVEGGNHGYTF TGCAGCGTTGAGGGAGGAAATCACGGCTACACCTTC
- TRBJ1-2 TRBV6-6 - CAGSYSPGRSSNYGYTF TGTGCCGGCAGTTACTCGCCCGGTCGGTCTTCTAACTATGGCTACACCTTC
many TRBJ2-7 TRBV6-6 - CASSYDSRVTTSYEQYF TGTGCCAGCAGTTACGATTCCAGGGTAACGACTTCCTACGAGCAGTACTTC
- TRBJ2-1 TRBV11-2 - CVSSLGINSYNEPFF TGTGTCAGCAGCCTCGGGATTAACTCCTACAATGAGCCGTTTTTC
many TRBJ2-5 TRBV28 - CASSGNSETQYF TGTGCCAGCAGTGGGAATTCGGAGACCCAGTACTTC
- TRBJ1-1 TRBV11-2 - CAGSLESGSEAFF TGCGCCGGCAGCTTAGAGTCAGGGAGTGAAGCTTTCTTT
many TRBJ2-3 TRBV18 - CASSPGINTDTQYF TGTGCCAGCTCACCAGGGATCAACACAGATACGCAGTATTTT
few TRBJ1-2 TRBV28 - CASSSPGEGRGYGYTF TGTGCCAGCAGTTCCCCGGGAGAGGGGAGAGGGTATGGCTACACCTTC
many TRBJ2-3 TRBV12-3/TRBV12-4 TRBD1 CASSFGDRGADTQYF TGTGCCAGCAGTTTCGGGGACAGGGGGGCGGATACGCAGTATTTT
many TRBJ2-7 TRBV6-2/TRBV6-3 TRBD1 CASSQDRFKLNYEQYF TGTGCCAGCAGCCAGGACAGGTTTAAATTAAACTACGAGCAGTACTTC
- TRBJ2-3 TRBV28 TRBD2 CASTQTSGITDTRYF TGTGCCAGCACCCAGACTAGCGGGATCACAGATACGCGGTATTTT
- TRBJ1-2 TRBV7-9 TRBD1 CASSLTNGQAASGYTF TGTGCCAGCAGCCTCACAAACGGACAGGCCGCAAGTGGCTACACCTTC
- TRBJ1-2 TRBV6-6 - CAGNYEGNYGYTF TGTGCCGGCAATTACGAGGGGAACTATGGCTACACCTTC
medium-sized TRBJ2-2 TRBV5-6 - CASSHGQGGTGELFF TGTGCCAGCAGCCACGGACAGGGAGGGACCGGGGAGCTGTTTTTT
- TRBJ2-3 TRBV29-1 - CSVSGWGITDTQYF TGCAGCGTGTCGGGATGGGGGATCACAGATACGCAGTATTTT
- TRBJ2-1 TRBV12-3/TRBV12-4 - CASSLDRYSGEQFF TGTGCCAGCAGTTTAGACCGCTACAGTGGTGAGCAGTTCTTC
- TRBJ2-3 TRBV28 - CVSSGGFTDTQYF TGTGTCAGCAGTGGGGGCTTCACAGATACGCAGTATTTT
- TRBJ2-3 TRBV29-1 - CSVGPGADTQYF TGTAGCGTTGGCCCGGGGGCAGATACGCAGTATTTT
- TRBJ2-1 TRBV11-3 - CASSLGNSNEQFF TGTGCCAGTAGCTTAGGGAACAGCAATGAGCAGTTCTTC
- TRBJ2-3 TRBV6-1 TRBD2 CVSSGREGLAGVRNTDTQYF TGTGTCAGCAGTGGGCGGGAGGGACTAGCGGGAGTAAGGAACACAGATACGCAGTATTTT
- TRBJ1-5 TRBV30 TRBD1 CACSGRETGDQPQHF TGTGCCTGTAGTGGCCGGGAGACAGGGGATCAGCCCCAGCATTTT
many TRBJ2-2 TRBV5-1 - CASSGTNTGELFF TGCGCCAGCAGTGGGACGAACACCGGGGAGCTGTTTTTT
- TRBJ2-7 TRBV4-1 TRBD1 CASSHGLQGFERYF TGCGCCAGCAGCCATGGGCTACAGGGGTTTGAGCGGTACTTC
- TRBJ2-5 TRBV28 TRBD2 CAGSRLAGGETQYF TGTGCCGGCAGTAGACTAGCGGGGGGCGAGACCCAGTACTTC
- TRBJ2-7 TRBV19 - CASSSGSYEQYF TGTGCCAGTAGTAGCGGCTCCTACGAGCAGTACTTC
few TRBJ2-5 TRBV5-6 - CASSSLTDYQETQYF TGTGCCAGCAGCTCCCTCACCGACTACCAAGAGACCCAGTACTTC
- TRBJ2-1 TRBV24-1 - CATSDGGLNYNEQFF TGTGCCACCAGTGACGGGGGACTCAACTACAATGAGCAGTTCTTC
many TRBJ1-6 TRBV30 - CAWSVHFPSSYNSPLHF TGTGCCTGGAGTGTACATTTCCCGAGCTCCTATAATTCACCCCTCCACTTT
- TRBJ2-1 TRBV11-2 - CVSSLGMGMPYNEQFF TGTGTCAGCAGCTTAGGGATGGGAATGCCCTACAATGAGCAGTTCTTC
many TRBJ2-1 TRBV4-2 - CASSQVGPGAPGGRHSYNEQFF TGTGCCAGCAGCCAAGTCGGACCGGGGGCCCCTGGCGGGAGACATAGCTACAATGAGCAGTTCTTC
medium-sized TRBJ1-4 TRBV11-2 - CASSFDRGGLELFF TGTGCCAGCAGCTTCGATCGCGGAGGTTTAGAACTGTTTTTT
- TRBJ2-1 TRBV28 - CASSPQVRSSYNVQFF TGTGCAAGCAGCCCCCAGGTTCGGAGCTCCTACAATGTGCAGTTCTTC
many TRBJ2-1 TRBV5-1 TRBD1 CASSLEGQGANEQFF TGCGCCAGCAGCTTGGAAGGACAGGGGGCCAATGAGCAGTTCTTC